The next 18 T cell receptor beta chains were all read from a single sample in a study of T-cell memory formation after mild COVID-19. TCRdb itself ran the 5' RACE reads through MiXCR, one entry per CDR3 protein. The sample consists of hundreds of thousands of distinct CDR3 sequences, about 20% of them appearing once. Sequencing was carried out using PBMCs or a T cell subset sorted from them (not recorded which). The source is a man aged 18 to 29 who had mild COVID-19 (a few samples of this study predate the infection). Cell type and time point are not known.

This clonotype has more than one count but fewer than ten. This rearrangement joins TRBV7-2 to TRBJ1-1; TRBD1 matches at 9 bases. J gave up 8 bases and V 5 bases, and 6 bases lay outside the gene matches. Germline lookup yields CDR1 SGHTA and CDR2 FQGNSA. The CDR3 covers 13 residues. The CDR3, as DNA: TGTGCCAGCAGCCGGGACAGGGACTCCGAAGCTTTCTTT. Protein: CASSRDRDSEAFF.

The chain links TRBV3-1 to TRBJ2-7; D unresolved. CDR1 and CDR2 (germline): LGHDT, YNNKEL (reference sequence). The V gene lost 0 bases and the J gene lost 7 bases, with 10 bases spanning the gap. There are 13 residues in the CDR3. The CDR3 bases are TGTGCCAGCAGCCAAGATTCGGGCGCGGAGCAGTACTTC. This encodes CASSQDSGAEQYF.

CDR3 sequence: CASSDPPYNEQFF. Written as DNA, the CDR3 is TGTGCCAGCAGTGACCCCCCGTACAATGAGCAGTTCTTC. The chain carries TRBV2 and TRBJ2-1, with D unresolved. CDR1 is SNHLY, CDR2 FYNNEI, per germline. The V gene lost 3 bases and the J gene lost 4 bases, with 7 bases spanning the gap. CDR3 size: 13 residues.

Only a few counts were recorded for this clonotype. The chain employs TRBV5-1 and TRBJ2-5, with TRBD2 identical over 8 bases. Germline-derived CDR1 and CDR2 are SGHRS and YFSETQ. Trimming removed 4 bases from V and 2 bases from J; junction bases left unmatched: 13. CDR3 length: 17 residues. The CDR3 loop is CASSPGRTGGHQETQYF. The CDR3 DNA sequence: TGCGCCAGCAGCCCAGGTCGGACGGGGGGGCATCAAGAGACCCAGTACTTC.

V and J are TRBV9 and TRBJ2-2; no definite D call. The germline V gene encodes CDR1 SGDLS and CDR2 YYNGEE. The length of the CDR3 is 13 residues. Between the trimmed V and J ends, which lost 3 bases and 4 bases, there was a span of 7 bases. The CDR3 spells CASSAPGTGELFF. CDR3 in DNA: TGTGCCAGCAGCGCCCCCGGCACCGGGGAGCTGTTTTTT.

This clonotype was recorded a few times. The gene calls are TRBV20-1 and TRBJ2-7, with 8 bases fitting TRBD2. J lost 5 bases, V lost 0 bases, and 6 bases had no gene match. Looked up from germline, CDR1 is DFQATT and CDR2 is SNEGSKA (reference sequence). There are 14 residues in the CDR3. In DNA form, the CDR3 reads TGCAGTGCTAGAGATCGGGGGGGCCCCGACGAGCAGTACGTC. It yields the protein CSARDRGGPDEQYV.

In this sample, this clonotype turned up a few times. The chain couples TRBV4-3 to TRBJ1-5; 7 bases are shared with TRBD1. CDR3 length equals 16 residues. The V gene end was trimmed by 1 base and the J gene end by 1 base; junction bases not matched to a gene: 4. Per germline, CDR1 LGHNA and CDR2 YSLEER. This CDR3 is CASSQVWDSSNQPQHF. CDR3 DNA: TGCGCCAGCAGCCAAGTGTGGGACAGCAGCAATCAGCCCCAGCATTTT.

The rearrangement uses TRBV18 and TRBJ1-1, with D possibly TRBD1 on 5 matching bases. With 6 bases removed from V and 0 bases from J, the gap between germline ends came to 14 bases. The CDR3 length is 15 residues. Germline lookup yields CDR1 KGHSH and CDR2 LQKENI. The CDR3 here is CASSPNGGMNTEAFF. CDR3 bases: TGTGCCAGCTCGCCAAACGGGGGAATGAACACTGAAGCTTTCTTT.

In its sample, this clonotype was seen a few times. The chain's CDR3 is CASSRDTHYGYTF. DNA for the CDR3: TGTGCCAGCAGCCGGGACACACACTATGGCTACACCTTC. The chain uses TRBV14 and TRBJ1-2; D perhaps matches TRBD1 (6 bases). Germline V gene lookup returns CDR1 SGHDN and CDR2 FVKESK. CDR3 length: 13 residues. V dropped 4 bases and J dropped 3 bases, with 9 bases sitting between them.

This clonotype appeared a few times. V and J are TRBV5-4 and TRBJ2-4, with 11 bases that match TRBD1. Germline V lookup: CDR1 SGHNT, CDR2 YYREEE (reference sequence). This CDR3 is built from 13 residues. The V and J ends lost 4 bases and 7 bases, in that order; junction bases with no gene match: 1. This chain's CDR3 is CASSRDRGNIQYF. CDR3 DNA sequence: TGTGCCAGCAGCCGGGACAGGGGGAACATTCAGTACTTC.

Remarks on this clonotype: At one end, the junction sequence differs from germline, possibly due to a read error. This chain links TRBV23-1 with TRBJ2-3; maybe TRBD2 (5 bases). TRBV23-1 is designated an ORF whose function remains uncertain. CDR3 length: 8 residues. CDR3 in DNA: TGCGCCACCACGAGGGAGATCTTT. Its protein product is CATTREIF.

The chain recombines TRBV29-1 with TRBJ2-5; D possibly corresponds to TRBD2 (6 bases). V gave up 7 bases and J gave up 3 bases, with 12 bases separating them. Germline V gene lookup returns CDR1 SQVTM and CDR2 ANQGSEA. The CDR3 is 12 residues long. The CDR3 region has the DNA TGCAGCGCGGGACCGGGAGAAGAGACCCAGTACTTC. This codes for CSAGPGEETQYF.

The CDR3: CASSPQVPGGYTF. Written as DNA, the CDR3 is TGTGCCAGCAGCCCACAGGTCCCGGGAGGCTACACCTTC. The chain links TRBV7-6 to TRBJ1-2; TRBD1 is a possible D gene (5 bases). The CDR3 sequence is 13 residues long. Looked up from germline, CDR1 is SGHVS and CDR2 is FNYEAQ. Trimming took 5 bases from V and 8 from J, leaving 15 bases between them.

This clonotype has more than one count but fewer than ten. J is TRBJ1-1 and V is TRBV24-1; maybe TRBD1 (5 bases). CDR1 KGHDR and CDR2 SFDVKD come from the germline V gene. V was clipped by 4 bases and J by 1 base, with 18 bases between them. The CDR3 contains 17 residues. The CDR3: CATSEPLGLKGNTEAFF. Written as DNA, the CDR3 is TGTGCCACCAGTGAACCGCTGGGACTCAAAGGGAACACTGAAGCTTTCTTT.

The rearrangement links TRBV12-5 to TRBJ2-1; 7 bases agree with TRBD1. Losses at the gene ends were 4 bases for V and 9 bases for J; bases not matched to a gene: 9. The CDR3 is 14 amino acids. Germline V gene sequence: CDR1 LGHNT, CDR2 FRNRAP. The CDR3 nucleotides read TGTGCTAGTGGTTCCTTACAGGGGATGATTGAGCAGTTCTTC. It yields the protein CASGSLQGMIEQFF.

This clonotype was picked up a small number of times. The genes are TRBV5-1 and TRBJ1-2; a possible D gene is TRBD1 (5 bases). This CDR3 is 15 amino acids long. Trimming removed 4 bases from V and 4 bases from J, with 17 bases in between. Per germline, CDR1 SGHRS and CDR2 YFSETQ. The CDR3 is CASSLTGMYPYGYTF. The CDR3 nucleotides are TGCGCCAGCAGCCTTACAGGAATGTATCCCTATGGCTACACCTTC.

The chain combines TRBV28 with TRBJ1-1, with unresolved D. Trimming cost V 5 bases and J 5 bases, with 18 bases left between them. The CDR3 has 15 amino acids. Looked up from germline, CDR1 is MDHEN and CDR2 is SYDVKM. The CDR3 nucleotides read TGTGCCAGCAGTCCGCTATTAGGAGGAAAAACTGAAGCTTTCTTT. Amino acids: CASSPLLGGKTEAFF.

This clonotype was counted between two and nine times. This sequence joins TRBV5-6 and TRBJ2-7; tentative D call: TRBD1 (6 bases). Trimming removed 4 bases from V and 4 bases from J, with 12 bases in between. CDR3 length: 13 amino acids. Per germline, CDR1 SGHDT and CDR2 YYEEEE. CDR3 coding DNA: TGTGCCAGCAGCCGCCGCAGGGGTTACGAGCAGTACTTC. Amino acids: CASSRRRGYEQYF.